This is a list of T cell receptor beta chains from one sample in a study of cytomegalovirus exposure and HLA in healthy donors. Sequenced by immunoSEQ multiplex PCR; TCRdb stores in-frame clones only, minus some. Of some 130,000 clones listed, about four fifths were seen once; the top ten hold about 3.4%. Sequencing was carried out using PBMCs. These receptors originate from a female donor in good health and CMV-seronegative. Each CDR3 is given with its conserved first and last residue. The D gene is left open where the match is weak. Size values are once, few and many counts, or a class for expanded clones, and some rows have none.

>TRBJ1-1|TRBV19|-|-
CASSPTGRNTEAFF
TGTGCCAGTAGCCCAACAGGAAGGAACACTGAAGCTTTCTTT
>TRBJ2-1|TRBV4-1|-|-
CASSQGGSRGRYNEQFF
TGCGCCAGCAGCCAAGGGGGTAGCCGGGGGAGGTACAATGAGCAGTTCTTC
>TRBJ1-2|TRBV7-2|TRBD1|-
CASSLDRTGAGGYTF
TGTGCCAGCAGCTTAGATCGGACAGGGGCCGGGGGCTACACCTTC
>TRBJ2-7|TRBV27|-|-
CASSLNRVHEQYF
TGTGCCAGCAGTTTAAACAGGGTCCACGAGCAGTACTTC
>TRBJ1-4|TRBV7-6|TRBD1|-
CASSLTGGTNEKLFF
TGTGCCAGCAGCTTAACAGGGGGGACGAATGAAAAACTGTTTTTT
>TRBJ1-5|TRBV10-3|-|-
CAISESRDISNQPQHF
TGTGCCATCAGTGAGTCCCGGGACATCAGCAATCAGCCCCAGCATTTT
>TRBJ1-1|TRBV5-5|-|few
CASSLSSNTEAFF
TGTGCCAGCAGCCTTAGTTCTAACACTGAAGCTTTCTTT
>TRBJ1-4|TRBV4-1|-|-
CASSQASGLQAGKLFF
TGCGCCAGCAGCCAGGCTTCGGGACTCCAAGCGGGAAAACTGTTTTTT
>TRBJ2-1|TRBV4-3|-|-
CASSWGVDYNEQFF
TGCGCCAGCAGCTGGGGGGTTGATTACAATGAGCAGTTCTTC
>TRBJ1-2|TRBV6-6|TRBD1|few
CASSYSGRGVDGYTF
TGTGCCAGCAGTTACTCGGGCAGGGGGGTTGATGGCTACACCTTC
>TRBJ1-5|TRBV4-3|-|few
CASSQNGDQPQHF
TGCGCCAGCAGCCAAAACGGAGATCAGCCCCAGCATTTT
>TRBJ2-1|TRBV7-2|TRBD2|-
CASSLAGSLAGISAYNEQFF
TGTGCCAGCAGCTTAGCGGGTAGCCTAGCGGGGATAAGCGCCTACAATGAGCAGTTCTTC
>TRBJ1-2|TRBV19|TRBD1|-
CASSIQLQGANDGYTF
TGTGCCAGTAGTATCCAGTTACAGGGGGCGAACGATGGCTACACCTTC
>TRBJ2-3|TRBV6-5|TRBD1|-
CASSLKGAGNTDTQYF
TGTGCCAGCAGTTTGAAGGGGGCCGGTAACACAGATACGCAGTATTTT
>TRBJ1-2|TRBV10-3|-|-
CAINQGSNYGYTF
TGTGCCATCAACCAGGGATCAAACTATGGCTACACCTTC
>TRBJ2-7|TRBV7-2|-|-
CASSLQASYEQYF
TGTGCCAGCAGCTTACAGGCCTCCTACGAGCAGTACTTC
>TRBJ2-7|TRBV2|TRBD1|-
CASSRDRGDEQYF
TGTGCCAGCAGTCGGGACAGGGGAGACGAGCAGTACTTC
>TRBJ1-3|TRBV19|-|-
CASSDQGCTIYF
TGTGCCAGTAGCGACCAGGGTTGTACCATATATTTT
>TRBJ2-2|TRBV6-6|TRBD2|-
CASRPSGSYTGELFF
TGTGCCAGCAGACCAAGCGGGAGTTATACCGGGGAGCTGTTTTTT
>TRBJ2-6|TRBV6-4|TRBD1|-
CASSPGQISGANVLTF
TGTGCCAGCAGTCCGGGACAGATCTCTGGGGCCAACGTCCTGACTTTC
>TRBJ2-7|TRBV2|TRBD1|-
CASIETGGAYEQYF
TGTGCCAGCATTGAGACAGGGGGCGCCTACGAGCAGTACTTC
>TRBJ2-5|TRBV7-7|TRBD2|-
CASSPRTSGQETQYF
TGTGCTAGCAGCCCGAGGACTAGCGGCCAAGAGACCCAGTACTTC
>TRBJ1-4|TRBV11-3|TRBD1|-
CASTLRDRANEKLFF
TGTGCCAGCACGCTACGGGACAGGGCTAATGAAAAACTGTTTTTT
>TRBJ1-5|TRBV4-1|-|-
CASSGGEGNQPQHF
TGCGCCAGCAGCGGGGGGGAGGGCAATCAGCCCCAGCATTTT
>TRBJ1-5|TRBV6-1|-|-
CASNSGGRNQPQHF
TGTGCCAGCAACTCAGGAGGGCGCAATCAGCCCCAGCATTTT
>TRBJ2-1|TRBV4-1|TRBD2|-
CASSTLGGAARIEQFF
TGCGCCAGCAGCACCCTCGGGGGGGCCGCTCGGATTGAGCAGTTCTTC
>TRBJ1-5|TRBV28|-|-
CASHSENRSNQPQHF
TGTGCCAGCCACTCCGAAAACAGGAGCAATCAGCCCCAGCATTTT
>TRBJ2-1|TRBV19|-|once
CASSIDPYNEQFF
TGTGCCAGTAGTATAGACCCGTACAATGAGCAGTTCTTC
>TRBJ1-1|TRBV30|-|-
CAWSVERRGKAFF
TGTGCCTGGAGTGTAGAGAGAAGAGGTAAAGCTTTCTTT
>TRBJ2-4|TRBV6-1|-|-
CASSEFVGGVAKNIQYF
TGTGCCAGCAGTGAATTCGTAGGGGGTGTAGCCAAAAACATTCAGTACTTC
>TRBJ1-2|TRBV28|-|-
CASSSQDYGYTF
TGTGCCAGCAGCTCACAGGACTATGGCTACACCTTC
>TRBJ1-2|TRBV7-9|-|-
CASSYYFAGYTF
TGTGCCAGCAGCTACTATTTTGCTGGCTACACCTTC
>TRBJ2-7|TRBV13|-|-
CASSLGRAPGYEQYF
TGTGCCAGCAGCTTAGGGCGGGCTCCGGGCTACGAGCAGTACTTC
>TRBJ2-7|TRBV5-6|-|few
CASSFSRGGFIDLYEQYF
TGTGCCAGCAGCTTCAGCAGGGGCGGGTTTATAGACCTCTACGAGCAGTACTTC
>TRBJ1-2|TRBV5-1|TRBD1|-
CASSSTDRVNYGYTF
TGCGCCAGCAGCTCAACCGACAGGGTTAACTATGGCTACACCTTC
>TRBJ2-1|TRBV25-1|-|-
CASKQGEKNEQFF
TGTGCCAGCAAACAGGGCGAGAAAAATGAGCAGTTCTTC
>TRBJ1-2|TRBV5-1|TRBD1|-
CASSPQGALNYGYTF
TGCGCCAGCAGCCCCCAGGGGGCGCTTAACTATGGCTACACCTTC
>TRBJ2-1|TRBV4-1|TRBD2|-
CASSQMGLRGRATSYNEQFF
TGCGCCAGCAGCCAGATGGGTTTACGCGGGAGGGCCACATCCTACAATGAGCAGTTCTTC
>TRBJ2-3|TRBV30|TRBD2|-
CAWSVLATDTQYF
TGTGCCTGGAGTGTACTAGCGACAGATACGCAGTATTTT
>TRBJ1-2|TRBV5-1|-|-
CASSLVSFYGYTF
TGCGCCAGCAGCTTGGTTAGTTTCTATGGCTACACCTTC